Following are 14 T cell receptor beta chains from one sample sequenced in a study of PD-L1 blockade in urothelial cancer. Time point meaning: pretreatment peripheral blood. Assay used: immunoSEQ multiplex PCR; TCRdb lists only in-frame clones, some missing. This table holds under 70,000 clones, 80% to 90% found once. The sequenced sample was PBMCs, obtained around atezolizumab (anti-PD-L1) treatment. All receptors come from a man between 65 and 79 years old with urothelial cancer.

CDR3 in amino acids: CASREGSWGQPQHF. The CDR3 DNA sequence: TGTGCCAGCAGGGAGGGCTCATGGGGACAGCCCCAGCATTTT. The chain links TRBV2 to TRBJ1-5; D ambiguous. Germline CDR1 is SNHLY and CDR2 is FYNNEI. V shed 6 bases and J shed 7 bases, with 16 bases lying between them. The CDR3 loop spans 14 amino acids.

This clone was seen just once. J is TRBJ1-1 and V is TRBV15; tentative D call: TRBD1 (5 bases). V was shortened by 2 bases and J by 11 bases, with 15 bases between the two germline ends. Germline V CDR1 and CDR2: LNHNV, YYDKDF (reference sequence). This CDR3 has 13 residues. DNA for the CDR3: TGTGCCACCAGCAGAATTACAGGTCCTGGGGCTTTCTTT. Amino acid sequence: CATSRITGPGAFF.

This clone showed up just once. The chain employs TRBV28 and TRBJ1-4, with TRBD1 as a possible D gene (6 bases). Germline CDR1 is MDHEN and CDR2 is SYDVKM. The V and J ends lost 5 bases and 7 bases respectively, with 17 bases between them. This CDR3 contains 15 residues. CDR3 sequence reads: CASSMHEGEGEKLFF. The CDR3, as DNA: TGTGCCAGCAGTATGCACGAGGGGGAGGGTGAAAAACTGTTTTTT. The full variable domain, its missing parts supplied by reference TRBV28 and TRBJ1-4, is DVKVTQSSRYLVKRTGEKVFLECVQDMDHENMFWYRQDPGLGLRLIYFSYDVKMKEKGDIPEGYSVSREKKERFSLILESASTNQTSMYLCASSMHEGEGEKLFFGSGTQLSVL.

This clone was seen a handful of times. The chain combines TRBV28 with TRBJ2-2, with a possible D match to TRBD2 (5 bases). This CDR3 is built from 12 residues. V was cut by 11 bases and J by 0 bases, with 7 bases left in between. Germline V lookup: CDR1 MDHEN, CDR2 SYDVKM. CDR3 loop: CAAGPNTGELFF. The CDR3, as DNA: TGTGCCGCGGGTCCGAACACCGGGGAGCTGTTTTTT.

This sequence joins TRBV7-9 and TRBJ1-1; D is perhaps TRBD1 (5 bases). V was clipped by 5 bases and J by 7 bases, with 14 bases between them. The CDR3 runs to 13 residues. Germline V gene lookup returns CDR1 SEHNR and CDR2 FQNEAQ (reference sequence). In DNA, the CDR3 is TGTGCCAGCAGCCATTGGGGGGGAATTGAAGCTTTCTTT. Its translation: CASSHWGGIEAFF.

The V call is TRBV28, the J call TRBJ2-7; TRBD1 matches at 7 bases. V trimming: 6 bases; J trimming: 4 bases; junction bases outside the gene matches: 9. Germline V gene sequence: CDR1 MDHEN, CDR2 SYDVKM. This CDR3 region has 14 residues. CDR3 protein: CASSLGQVGYEQYF. Written as DNA, the CDR3 is TGTGCCAGCAGCCTCGGACAGGTCGGGTACGAGCAGTACTTC.

This clone was picked up a small number of times. The V gene is TRBV18, the J gene TRBJ2-1, with 9 bases matching TRBD1. The V segment lost 3 bases and the J segment 4 bases; nucleotides outside the gene matches: 1. Germline lookup yields CDR1 KGHSH and CDR2 LQKENI. There are 14 residues in the CDR3. The CDR3 loop reads CASSPTGGYNEQFF. In DNA, the CDR3 is TGTGCCAGCTCACCGACAGGGGGTTACAATGAGCAGTTCTTC.

This chain uses TRBV4-3 with TRBJ2-3; maybe TRBD1 (6 bases). CDR1 is LGHNA, CDR2 YSLEER, per germline. V lost 5 bases and J lost 6, with 12 bases in between. CDR3 size: 13 residues. Here the CDR3 DNA reads TGCGCCAGCAGCTGGAACAGGGACGATACGCAGTATTTT. Translation gives CASSWNRDDTQYF.

V is TRBV18 and J is TRBJ2-7, with 8 nucleotides matching TRBD2. V lost 3 bases to trimming and J lost 1 base; unmatched junction nucleotides: 5. This CDR3 spans 15 amino acids. CDR1 and CDR2 from the germline V gene are KGHSH and LQKENI. CDR3 region: CASSPGTSKSYEQYF. The CDR3 DNA reads as TGTGCCAGCTCACCGGGGACTAGTAAGTCCTACGAGCAGTACTTC.

This sequence joins TRBV7-2 and TRBJ2-1; 7 bases are shared with TRBD2. Looked up from germline, CDR1 is SGHTA and CDR2 is FQGNSA. Trimming cost V 2 bases and J 2 bases; bases outside gene matches: 6. The CDR3 spans 16 residues. The CDR3: CASSLSASGTYNEQFF. In nucleotides, the CDR3 is TGTGCCAGCAGCTTATCGGCTAGCGGCACCTACAATGAGCAGTTCTTC.

This chain links TRBV11-2 with TRBJ2-3; D gene uncertain. Trimming took 0 bases from V and 0 from J, leaving 7 bases between them. Germline V gene sequence: CDR1 SGHAT, CDR2 FQNNGV. CDR3 length: 15 amino acids. The DNA of the CDR3 is TGTGCCAGCAGCTTAGATCGGTTGAGCACAGATACGCAGTATTTT. Its protein product is CASSLDRLSTDTQYF.

In DNA form, the CDR3 reads TGCAGTGCTCCCTGGAGGACCCAGTACTTC. Protein product: CSAPWRTQYF. The chain couples TRBV20-1 to TRBJ2-5; D is ambiguous. CDR1 is DFQATT, CDR2 SNEGSKA, per germline (reference sequence). This CDR3 has 10 residues. V was cut by 5 bases and J by 7 bases, with 8 bases left in between.

This clone appeared once. J is TRBJ2-7 and V is TRBV7-9; a weak D match, TRBD2 (5 bases). The length of the CDR3 is 12 residues. V shed 4 bases and J shed 5 bases, with 9 bases lying between them. Germline V CDR1 and CDR2: SEHNR, FQNEAQ (reference sequence). CDR3 nucleotides: TGTGCCAGCAGCTCGCTGACTAACGAGCAGTACTTC. Protein: CASSSLTNEQYF. The full variable domain, in which reference TRBV7-9 and TRBJ2-7 provide the parts outside the CDR3, is DTGVSQNPRHKITKRGQNVTFRCDPISEHNRLYWYRQTLGQGPEFLTYFQNEAQLEKSRLLSDRFSAERPKGSFSTLEIQRTEQGDSAMYLCASSSLTNEQYFGPGTRLTVT.

This rearrangement joins TRBV27 to TRBJ2-7, with TRBD2 identical over 14 bases. The length of the CDR3 is 17 residues. Trimming took 8 bases from V and 0 from J; bases not matched to a gene: 9. Germline V gene lookup returns CDR1 MNHEY and CDR2 SMNVEV (reference sequence). CDR3 nucleotide sequence: TGTGCCAGCCGGCCGGGACTAGCGGGGGAGAGCTCCTACGAGCAGTACTTC. Translation gives CASRPGLAGESSYEQYF.